This is a list of T cell receptor beta chains from one sample in a study of CD8 T cells in ankylosing spondylitis. Each CDR3 protein is one row after TCRdb ran MiXCR on the 5' RACE reads. The repertoire holds some 350,000 distinct CDR3 sequences, with roughly 15% as singletons. Sample: blood, either unsorted or a sorted T cell fraction (not recorded which). The receptors were sampled from a male donor with ankylosing spondylitis or in good health (not recorded which). Each CDR3 is given with its conserved first and last residue. Each record gives: clone size, D gene, J gene, V gene, CDR3 DNA, CDR3 protein. A D gene is named only where the DNA matches it firmly. Size values are once, few and many counts, or a class for expanded clones, and some rows have none.

.	.	TRBJ2-6	TRBV5-5	TGTGCCAGCAGCTTGGAGAGGGGCTCGGACTCTGGGGCCAACGTCCTGACTTTC	CASSLERGSDSGANVLTF
many	.	TRBJ1-1	TRBV5-1	TGTGCCAGCAGCTTGGAGGGACACTTGAACACTGAAGCTTTCTTT	CASSLEGHLNTEAFF
few	TRBD1	TRBJ1-1	TRBV27	TGTGCCAGCCAGCCGGGACAGGAGGCTGAAGCTTTCTTT	CASQPGQEAEAFF
.	.	TRBJ1-1	TRBV24-1	TGTGCCACCAGTGATGGGAACACTGAAGCTTTCTTT	CATSDGNTEAFF
few	.	TRBJ2-1	TRBV20-1	TGCAGTGCTAGAGATACCGGGAGAAATGAGCAGTTCTTC	CSARDTGRNEQFF
few	.	TRBJ2-5	TRBV6-1	TGTGCCAGCCGACTGTTTCGGGCCCTGGAGACCCAGTACTTC	CASRLFRALETQYF
many	.	TRBJ1-2	TRBV20-1	TGCAGACCCGTTGGCAGAAACTATGGCTACACCTTC	CRPVGRNYGYTF
many	.	TRBJ1-6	TRBV5-1	TGCGCCAGCAGGACAGACTATAATTCACCCCTCCACTTT	CASRTDYNSPLHF
.	.	TRBJ1-5	TRBV4-1	TGCGCCAGCAGCCAAGATAACGGCATCAATCAGCCCCAGCATTTT	CASSQDNGINQPQHF
few	TRBD1	TRBJ1-2	TRBV11-2	TGTGCCAGCAGCTTTTGGGACAGTCCGTTCGGTGGCTACACCTTC	CASSFWDSPFGGYTF
.	TRBD1	TRBJ2-7	TRBV20-1	TGCAGTGCGGACGGACAGGGCGACGAGCAGTACTTC	CSADGQGDEQYF